This T cell receptor beta chain was observed in a study of technical replicates of blood from a few donors. V lost 6 bases, J lost 0 bases, and 9 bases stayed unmatched. The CDR3 covers 17 residues. Germline CDR1 WSHSY, CDR2 SAAADI. The repertoire was sequenced with immunoSEQ multiplex PCR; TCRdb's copy has only in-frame clones and lacks some. This sample yields 98,000 or so clones, of which 95% are seen a single time; about 0.19% belongs to the top ten. Material: T cells isolated from PBMCs. The receptor was derived from a human donor in good health. The chain employs TRBV10-2 and TRBJ2-1; TRBD1 agrees at 9 bases. The CDR3 nucleotides read TGCGCCAGCAGGGGCATTGACAGGGGGAGCTCCTACAATGAGCAGTTCTTC. It encodes CASRGIDRGSSYNEQFF.